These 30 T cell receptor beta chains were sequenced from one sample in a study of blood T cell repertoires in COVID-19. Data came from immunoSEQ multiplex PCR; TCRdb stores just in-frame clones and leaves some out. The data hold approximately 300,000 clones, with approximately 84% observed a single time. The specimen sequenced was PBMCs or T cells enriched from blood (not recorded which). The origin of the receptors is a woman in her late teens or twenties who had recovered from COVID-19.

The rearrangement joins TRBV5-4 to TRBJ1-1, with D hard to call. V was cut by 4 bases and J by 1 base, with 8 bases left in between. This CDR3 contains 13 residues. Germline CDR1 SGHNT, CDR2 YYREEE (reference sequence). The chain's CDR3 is CASSPYKNTEAFF. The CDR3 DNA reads TGTGCCAGCAGCCCTTACAAGAACACTGAAGCTTTCTTT.

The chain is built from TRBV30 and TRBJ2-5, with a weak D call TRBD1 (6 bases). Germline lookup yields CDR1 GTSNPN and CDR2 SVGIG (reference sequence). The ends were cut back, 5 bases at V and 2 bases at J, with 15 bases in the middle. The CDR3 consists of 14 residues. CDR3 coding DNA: TGTGCCTGGGATACTCAGGGGCCGCAAGAGACCCAGTACTTC. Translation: CAWDTQGPQETQYF.

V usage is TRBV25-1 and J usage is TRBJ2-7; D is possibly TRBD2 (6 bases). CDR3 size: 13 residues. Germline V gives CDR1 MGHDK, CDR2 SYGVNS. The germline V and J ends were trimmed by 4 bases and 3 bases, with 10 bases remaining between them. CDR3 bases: TGTGCCAGCAGTGGAGCCGGGGGCTACGAGCAGTACTTC. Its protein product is CASSGAGGYEQYF.

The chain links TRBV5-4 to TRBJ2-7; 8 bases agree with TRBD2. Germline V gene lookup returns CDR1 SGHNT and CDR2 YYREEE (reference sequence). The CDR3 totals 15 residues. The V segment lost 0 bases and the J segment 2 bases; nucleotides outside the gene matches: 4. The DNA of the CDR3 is TGTGCCAGCAGCTTGGCGGGGGGGGAGGCCTACGAGCAGTACTTC. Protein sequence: CASSLAGGEAYEQYF.

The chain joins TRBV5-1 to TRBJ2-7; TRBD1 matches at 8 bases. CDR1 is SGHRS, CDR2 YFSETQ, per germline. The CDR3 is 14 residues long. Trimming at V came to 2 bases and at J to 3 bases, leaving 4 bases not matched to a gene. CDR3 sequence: CASSLSTGDYEQYF. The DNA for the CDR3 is TGCGCCAGCAGCTTATCGACAGGGGACTACGAGCAGTACTTC.

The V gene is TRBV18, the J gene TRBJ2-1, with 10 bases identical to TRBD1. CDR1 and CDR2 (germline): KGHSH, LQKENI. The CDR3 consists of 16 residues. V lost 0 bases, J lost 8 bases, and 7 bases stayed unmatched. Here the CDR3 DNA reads TGTGCCAGCTCACCACCCCTTGGACAGGGGGTTCATGAGCAGTTCTTC. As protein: CASSPPLGQGVHEQFF.

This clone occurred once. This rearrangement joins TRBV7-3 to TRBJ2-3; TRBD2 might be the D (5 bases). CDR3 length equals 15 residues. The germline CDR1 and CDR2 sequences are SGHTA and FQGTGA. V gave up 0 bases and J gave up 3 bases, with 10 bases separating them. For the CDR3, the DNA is TGTGCCAGCAGCTTAACGGGAGAGGATACAGATACGCAGTATTTT. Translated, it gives CASSLTGEDTDTQYF. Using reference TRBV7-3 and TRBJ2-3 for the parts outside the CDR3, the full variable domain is GAGVSQTPSNKVTEKGKYVELRCDPISGHTALYWYRQSLGQGPEFLIYFQGTGAADDSGLPNDRFFAVRPEGSVSTLKIQRTERGDSAVYLCASSLTGEDTDTQYFGPGTRLTVL.

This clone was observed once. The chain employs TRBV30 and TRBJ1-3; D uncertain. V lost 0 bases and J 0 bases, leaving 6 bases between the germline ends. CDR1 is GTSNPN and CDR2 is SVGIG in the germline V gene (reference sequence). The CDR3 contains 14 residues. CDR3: CAWSVLHSGNTIYF. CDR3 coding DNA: TGTGCCTGGAGTGTATTACACTCTGGAAACACCATATATTTT. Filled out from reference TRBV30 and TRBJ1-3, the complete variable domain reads SQTIHQWPATLVQPVGSPLSLECTVEGTSNPNLYWYRQAAGRGLQLLFYSVGIGQISSEVPQNLSASRPQDRQFILSSKKLLLSDSGFYLCAWSVLHSGNTIYFGEGSWLTVV.

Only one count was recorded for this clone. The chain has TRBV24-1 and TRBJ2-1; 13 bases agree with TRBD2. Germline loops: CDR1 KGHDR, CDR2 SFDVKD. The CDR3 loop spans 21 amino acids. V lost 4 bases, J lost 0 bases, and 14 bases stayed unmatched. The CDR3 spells CATSDPPTSGGAIYSYNEQFF. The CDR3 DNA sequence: TGTGCCACCAGTGACCCACCTACTAGCGGGGGGGCCATCTACTCCTACAATGAGCAGTTCTTC.

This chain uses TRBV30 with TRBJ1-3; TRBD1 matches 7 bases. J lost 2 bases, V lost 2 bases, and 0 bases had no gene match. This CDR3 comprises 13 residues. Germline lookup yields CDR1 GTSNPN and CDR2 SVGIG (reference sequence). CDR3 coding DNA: TGTGCCTGGAGTCAGGGGGCTGGAAACACCATATATTTT. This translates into CAWSQGAGNTIYF.

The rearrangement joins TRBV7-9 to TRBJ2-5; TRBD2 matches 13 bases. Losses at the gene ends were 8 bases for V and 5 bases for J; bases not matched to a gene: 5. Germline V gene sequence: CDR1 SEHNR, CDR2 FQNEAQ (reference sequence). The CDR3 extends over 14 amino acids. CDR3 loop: CASGLAGDWETQYF. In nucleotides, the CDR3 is TGTGCCAGCGGACTAGCGGGGGATTGGGAGACCCAGTACTTC.

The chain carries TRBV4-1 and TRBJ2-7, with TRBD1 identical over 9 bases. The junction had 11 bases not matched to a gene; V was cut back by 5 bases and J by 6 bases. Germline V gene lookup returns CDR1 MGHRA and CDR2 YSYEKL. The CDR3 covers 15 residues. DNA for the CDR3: TGCGCCAGCAGCACGCGGACAGGGGATCTCACCGAGCAGTACTTC. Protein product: CASSTRTGDLTEQYF.

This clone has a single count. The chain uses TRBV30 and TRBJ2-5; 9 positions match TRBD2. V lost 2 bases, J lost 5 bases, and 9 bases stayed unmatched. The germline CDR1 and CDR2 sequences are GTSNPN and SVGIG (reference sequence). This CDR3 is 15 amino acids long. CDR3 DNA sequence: TGTGCCTGGAGTCCTCAAGGGCGGGAGGGGGAGACCCAGTACTTC. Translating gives CAWSPQGREGETQYF.

Here the CDR3 DNA reads TGCGCCAGCAGCTTCCCTCGGTTTGGGCTAGCGGGAGGAGTTGGAGAGACCCAGTACTTC. Encoded protein: CASSFPRFGLAGGVGETQYF. This chain links TRBV5-1 with TRBJ2-5; 11 bases map to TRBD2. This CDR3 spans 20 amino acids. The germline V gene has CDR1 SGHRS and CDR2 YFSETQ. The junction had 19 bases not matched to a gene; V was cut back by 2 bases and J by 4 bases.

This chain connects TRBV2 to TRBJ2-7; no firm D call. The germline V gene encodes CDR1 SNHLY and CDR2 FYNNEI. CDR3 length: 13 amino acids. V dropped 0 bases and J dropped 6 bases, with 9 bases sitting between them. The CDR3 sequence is CASSEAVAGEQYF. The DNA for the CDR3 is TGTGCCAGCAGTGAAGCCGTAGCCGGCGAGCAGTACTTC. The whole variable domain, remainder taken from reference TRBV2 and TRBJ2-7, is EPEVTQTPSHQVTQMGQEVILRCVPISNHLYFYWYRQILGQKVEFLVSFYNNEISEKSEIFDDQFSVERPDGSNFTLKIRSTKLEDSAMYFCASSEAVAGEQYFGPGTRLTVT.

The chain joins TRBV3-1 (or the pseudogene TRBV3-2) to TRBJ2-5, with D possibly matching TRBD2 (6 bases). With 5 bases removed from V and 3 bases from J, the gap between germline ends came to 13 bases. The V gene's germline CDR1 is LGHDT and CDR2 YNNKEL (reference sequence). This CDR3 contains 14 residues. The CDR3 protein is CASSGTPNKETQYF. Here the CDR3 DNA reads TGTGCCAGCAGCGGGACTCCTAACAAAGAGACCCAGTACTTC.

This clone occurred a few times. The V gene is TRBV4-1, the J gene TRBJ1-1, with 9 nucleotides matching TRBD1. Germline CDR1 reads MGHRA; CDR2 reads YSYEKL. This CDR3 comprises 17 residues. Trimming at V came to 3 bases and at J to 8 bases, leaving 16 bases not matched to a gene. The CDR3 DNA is TGCGCCAGCAGCCACCCTCACCCGACAGGGGGGTATTGGGAAGCTTTCTTT. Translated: CASSHPHPTGGYWEAFF.

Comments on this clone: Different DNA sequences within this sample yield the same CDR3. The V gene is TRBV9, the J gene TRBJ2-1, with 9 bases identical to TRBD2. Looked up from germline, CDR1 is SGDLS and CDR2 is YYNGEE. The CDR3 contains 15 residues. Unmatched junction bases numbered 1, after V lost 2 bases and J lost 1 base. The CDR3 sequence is CASSVSGSSYNEQFF. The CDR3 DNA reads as TGTGCCAGCAGCGTTAGCGGGAGTTCCTACAATGAGCAGTTCTTC.

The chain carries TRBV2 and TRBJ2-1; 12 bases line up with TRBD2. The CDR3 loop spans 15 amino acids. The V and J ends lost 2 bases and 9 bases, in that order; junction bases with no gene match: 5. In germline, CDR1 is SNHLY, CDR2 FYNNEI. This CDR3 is CASSERLAGVSEQFF. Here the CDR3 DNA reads TGTGCCAGCAGTGAACGACTAGCGGGAGTTAGTGAGCAGTTCTTC.

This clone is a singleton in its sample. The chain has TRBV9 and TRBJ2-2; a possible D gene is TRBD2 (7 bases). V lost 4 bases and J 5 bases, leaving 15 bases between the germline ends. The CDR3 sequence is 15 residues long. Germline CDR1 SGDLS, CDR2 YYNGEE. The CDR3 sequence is CASSPRGARTGELFF. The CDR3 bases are TGTGCCAGCAGCCCCCGGGGGGCGAGAACCGGGGAGCTGTTTTTT.

CDR3 nucleotides: TGTGCCAGTAGTATAGACAGGCCCCACACGGTTCAGCCCCAGCATTTT. Translation: CASSIDRPHTVQPQHF. This rearrangement joins TRBV19 to TRBJ1-5, with D unresolved. Trimming stripped 0 bases from V and 6 bases from J, with 15 bases between. This CDR3 contains 16 residues. In germline, CDR1 is LNHDA, CDR2 SQIVND (reference sequence).

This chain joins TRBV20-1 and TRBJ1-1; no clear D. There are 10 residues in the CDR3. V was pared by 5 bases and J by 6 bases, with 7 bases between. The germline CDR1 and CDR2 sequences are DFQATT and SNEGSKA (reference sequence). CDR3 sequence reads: CSARKPEAFF. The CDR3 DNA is TGCAGTGCTCGAAAGCCTGAAGCTTTCTTT.

The CDR3 reads CASKTGTGGEKLFF. In DNA, the CDR3 is TGTGCCAGCAAGACCGGGACAGGGGGTGAAAAACTGTTTTTT. The V call is TRBV6-5, the J call TRBJ1-4, with 11 bases lining up with TRBD1. The CDR3 has 14 amino acids. Germline-derived CDR1 and CDR2 are MNHEY and SVGAGI. With 7 bases clipped from V and 7 bases from J, the junction kept 5 bases outside the gene matches.

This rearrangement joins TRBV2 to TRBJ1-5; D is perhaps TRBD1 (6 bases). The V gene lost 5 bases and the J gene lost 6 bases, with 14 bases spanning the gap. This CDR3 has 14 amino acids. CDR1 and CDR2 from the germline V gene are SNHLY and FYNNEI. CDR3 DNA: TGTGCCAGCAGTCGAGGGGGATTTTCTCAGCCCCAGCATTTT. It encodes CASSRGGFSQPQHF.

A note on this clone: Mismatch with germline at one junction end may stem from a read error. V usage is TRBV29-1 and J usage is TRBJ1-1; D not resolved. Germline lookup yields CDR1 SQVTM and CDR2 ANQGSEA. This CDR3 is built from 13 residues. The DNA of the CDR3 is TGCAGCGGGGAGGCTCCGGAGAACTCTGAAGCTTTCTTT. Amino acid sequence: CSGEAPENSEAFF.

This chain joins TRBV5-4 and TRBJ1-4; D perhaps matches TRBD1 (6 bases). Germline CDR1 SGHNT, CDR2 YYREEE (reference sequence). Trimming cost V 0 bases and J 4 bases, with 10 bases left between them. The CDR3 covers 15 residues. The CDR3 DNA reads TGTGCCAGCAGCTTGGAAGCAGGGGATAATGAAAAACTGTTTTTT. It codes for CASSLEAGDNEKLFF.

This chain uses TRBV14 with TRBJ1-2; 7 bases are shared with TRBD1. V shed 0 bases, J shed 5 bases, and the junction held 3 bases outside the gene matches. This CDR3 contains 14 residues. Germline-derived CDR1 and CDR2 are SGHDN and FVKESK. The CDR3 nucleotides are TGTGCCAGCAGCCAAGAGACAGGGACATATGGCTACACCTTC. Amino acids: CASSQETGTYGYTF. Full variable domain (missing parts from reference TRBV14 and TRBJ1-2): EAGVTQFPSHSVIEKGQTVTLRCDPISGHDNLYWYRRVMGKEIKFLLHFVKESKQDESGMPNNRFLAERTGGTYSTLKVQPAELEDSGVYFCASSQETGTYGYTFGSGTRLTVV.

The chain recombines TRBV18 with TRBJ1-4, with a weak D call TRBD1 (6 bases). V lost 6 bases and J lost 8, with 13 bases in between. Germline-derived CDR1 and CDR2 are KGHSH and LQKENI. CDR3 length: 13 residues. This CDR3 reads CASSAGADEKLFF. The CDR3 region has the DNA TGTGCCAGCTCCGCAGGGGCGGACGAAAAACTGTTTTTT.

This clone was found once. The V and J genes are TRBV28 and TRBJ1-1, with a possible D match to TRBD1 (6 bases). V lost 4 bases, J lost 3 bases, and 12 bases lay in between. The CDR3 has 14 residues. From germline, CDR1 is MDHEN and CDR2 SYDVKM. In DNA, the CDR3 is TGTGCCAGCAGTTCCCCGACAGGTGACACTGAAGCTTTCTTT. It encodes CASSSPTGDTEAFF.

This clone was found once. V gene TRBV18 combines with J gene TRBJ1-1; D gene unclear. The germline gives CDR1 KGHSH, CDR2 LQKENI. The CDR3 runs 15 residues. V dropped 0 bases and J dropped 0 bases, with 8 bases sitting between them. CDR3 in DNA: TGTGCCAGCTCACCACCGGAGGCACTGAACACTGAAGCTTTCTTT. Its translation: CASSPPEALNTEAFF.